The rows below give T cell receptor beta chains drawn from one sample of a study of T cell responses to AZD1222 COVID-19 vaccine. The assay was immunoSEQ multiplex PCR, and TCRdb's table has in-frame clones only and misses some. The sample lists more than 140,000 clones, 70% to 90% occurring once. The sequencing used peripheral blood, collected on day 0 of MenACWY control vaccination. The receptors were gathered from an adult in good health. The CDR3 runs from the conserved cysteine through the conserved F or W. The D gene is left open where the match is weak. Clone size is stated in some rows and not others, as once, few, many or a class when expanded.

v_call	clone_size	d_call	j_call	cdr3_nt	cdr3_aa
TRBV19	NA	TRBD1	TRBJ1-1	TGTGCCAGTAGTATTGCAGGGACAGCTAAAGCTTTCTTT	CASSIAGTAKAFF
TRBV12-3/TRBV12-4	NA	NA	TRBJ2-7	TGTGCCAGCAGGTCGACAAATCGAGAGCAGTACTTC	CASRSTNREQYF
TRBV11-3	NA	NA	TRBJ2-2	TGTGCCAGCAGCTTTAGCCGGGGCGGGGAGCTGTTTTTT	CASSFSRGGELFF
TRBV11-3	once	NA	TRBJ2-7	TGTGCCAGCAGCCTCCTAAGACAGGAGCAGTACTTC	CASSLLRQEQYF
TRBV19	NA	NA	TRBJ2-7	TGTGCCAGTTCCGACCCCGGGGCGGTCTCCTACGAGCAGTACTTC	CASSDPGAVSYEQYF
TRBV5-5	NA	NA	TRBJ1-1	TGTGCCAGCAGCTTGGCGCCGGAGAACACTGAAGCTTTCTTT	CASSLAPENTEAFF
TRBV11-2	once	TRBD2	TRBJ2-7	TGTGCCAGCAGCTTAGTTTCCCCAGCGGGGGGGCTCTCCGAGCAGTACTTC	CASSLVSPAGGLSEQYF
TRBV24-1	NA	NA	TRBJ2-3	TGTGCCACCAGTGATGGCTACCCCTTCAGACCTAGCACAGATACGCAGTATTTT	CATSDGYPFRPSTDTQYF
TRBV7-9	NA	NA	TRBJ2-6	TGTGCCAGCAGCTTTAGTCTCCCTGGGGCCAACGTCCTGACTTTC	CASSFSLPGANVLTF
TRBV9	NA	NA	TRBJ2-7	TGTGCCAGCAGCCCAAGACAGTATAACTCCTACGAGCAGTACTTC	CASSPRQYNSYEQYF